Reported below is one T cell receptor (beta chain). Its antigen is still unknown. The time point denotes: patch test 2, 6 weeks after DPC sensitization. The sample's treatment: therapeutic diphenylcyclopropenone sensitization with weekly scalp DPC. At patch-test visits, sampling came before the patch test. The data were obtained in a study of human T cells and chemical hapten exposure. In the study overall: All patients underwent weekly scalp dosing with diphenylcyclopropenone for the full roughly 24-week study. Points from the study as a whole: Donors' alopecia may make their immune response differ from healthy people's.

Individual cDNA molecules received unique molecular identifiers in the library. MiXCR, run by TCRdb on the RACE reads, gives a single entry per CDR3 protein. Of 20,000 to 30,000 distinct CDR3 sequences in the sample, around 10% were seen once. CDR3 length: 16 amino acids. Germline values: CDR1 LNHDA, CDR2 SQIVND (reference sequence). Trimming pared 6 bases from V and 6 bases from J, leaving 21 bases between. V is TRBV19 and J is TRBJ1-5; weak D call: TRBD1 (5 bases). This sample comprised whole blood, obtained in connection with sensitization to the hapten diphenylcyclopropenone (DPC). The source is a man younger than 45 with alopecia areata. Some clones in this sample may be carry-over from other donors' samples. This CDR3 is CASSEITGAFGQPQHF. The CDR3 bases are TGTGCCAGTAGCGAGATTACAGGAGCCTTCGGTCAGCCCCAGCATTTT.